This TCR beta chain was obtained from a study of blood T cells in healthy people across ages. A J-beta primer mix and a sample-barcoded 5' primer were used in a second PCR of about 7 to 11 cycles. TCRdb redid the calling of the 5' RACE reads with MiXCR, one entry per CDR3 protein. The sample holds about 1.4 million distinct CDR3 sequences, 59% seen once. Per the germline V gene, CDR1 is LNHNV and CDR2 is YYDKDF (reference sequence). J was trimmed by 9 bases and V by 1 base; bases with no gene match: 6. The CDR3 has 14 amino acids. This clonotype was observed a few times. This chain links TRBV15 with TRBJ2-1; 7 nucleotides line up with TRBD2. Sequencing was done on a sample of blood. The source is a man aged 18 to 30 in good health. The chain's CDR3 is CATSRVAGAAEQFF. The CDR3 DNA reads as TGTGCCACCAGCAGAGTTGCGGGAGCGGCTGAGCAGTTCTTC.